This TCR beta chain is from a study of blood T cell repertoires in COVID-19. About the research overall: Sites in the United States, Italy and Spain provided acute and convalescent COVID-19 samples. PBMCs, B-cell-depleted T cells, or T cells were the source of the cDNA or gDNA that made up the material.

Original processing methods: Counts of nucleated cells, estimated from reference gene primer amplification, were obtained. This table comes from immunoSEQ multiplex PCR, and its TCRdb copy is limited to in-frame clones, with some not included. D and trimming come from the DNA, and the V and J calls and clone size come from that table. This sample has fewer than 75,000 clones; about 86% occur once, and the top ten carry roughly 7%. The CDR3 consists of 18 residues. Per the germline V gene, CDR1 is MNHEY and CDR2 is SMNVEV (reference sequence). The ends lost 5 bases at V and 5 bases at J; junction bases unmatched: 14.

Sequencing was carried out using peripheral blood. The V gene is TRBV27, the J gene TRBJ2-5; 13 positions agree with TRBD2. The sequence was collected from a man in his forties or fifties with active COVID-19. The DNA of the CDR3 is TGTGCCAGCAGTCTAGGGCCTTTACTAGCGGGGGGGCTTGAGACCCAGTACTTC. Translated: CASSLGPLLAGGLETQYF.